This T cell receptor beta chain originates from a study of T cell responses to AZD1222 COVID-19 vaccine (dated by TCRdb to the early 2020s). The study in broad terms: TCR sequencing covered approximately 230 trial participants: roughly 200 given two doses of AZD1222 and approximately 25 given two doses of MenACWY control vaccine. Trial participants were enrolled by age into subgroups of 18-55, 56-69 and 70-plus years, and around 150, 28 and 57 TCR-sequenced participants, respectively, were included in these subgroups. The full study reports these points: Participants were mostly white British and included more females than males, and it was suggested by the authors that clonal diversity may have been underestimated. After two AZD1222 doses, both the breadth and the depth of spike-specific TCRs were significantly higher than at day 0 and than in MenACWY recipients. Epitopes outside the regions mutated in the B.1.351 and B.1.1.7 variants were reportedly recognized by nearly half of the unique spike-specific TCRs. Because no day 14 peak-response samples were available, repertoires were characterized only after the peak T cell response. Conclusions about previously exposed vaccinees are limited because only 6 or 7 AZD1222 recipients were SARS-CoV-2 seropositive at baseline. The 56-69-year group was small, and its depth increase did not reach significance, likely because of low power. The whole spike protein was spanned by vaccine-associated CD4 TCRs, and dominant responses were seen in regions 160-218 and 743-854.

The label giving this sample's time point can be read as: about 28 days (+/-7) after the second vaccine dose. AZD1222 recipients with second doses at about 4 weeks or about 12 weeks were pooled, because spike-specific TCR depth and breadth did not differ between schedules. Samples from vaccinated people were obtained from the UK trials COV001 and COV002, which included a single-blind randomized controlled phase 2/3 trial of AZD1222 (ChAdOx1 nCoV-19) in healthy adults. For TCRbeta chain sequencing, PBMC samples were collected from trial participants at day 0 and at day 28 after the second dose. As to this clone: The antigen this receptor binds is unknown. Per-nucleotide qualities are absent, and no much larger clonotype sits a single base away.

The CDR3 regions of human TCRbeta chains were subjected to immunosequencing. The authors processed their data as follows. TCRs in the repertoires were compared against a reference library of SARS-CoV-2-specific TCRs that had been generated with the MIRA antigen-specificity platform. Breadth was defined as the fraction of unique TCRs that were SARS-CoV-2-associated, and depth was defined as the fraction of total T cells that were SARS-CoV-2-associated. Using the MIRA data, every spike-specific TCR was mapped to the spike region that the TCR reacted to and assigned to either a CD4 or a CD8 class. Log10-transformed breadth and depth values were compared by one-way ANOVA with Sidak's multiple comparisons tests. TCRdb re-hosts the immuneACCESS table, in-frame sequences only. Its copies lack some clones; in the studies checked, an unresolved V gene accounts for under half of them, and the cause for the rest is not known. That table gives V, J and clone size, and the DNA gave D and trimming. The sample includes fewer than 110,000 clones, with 70% to 90% observed a single time. Clones ranked in the top ten supply about 5% of the sample.

Reading the germline V gene gives CDR1 SGHRS and CDR2 YFSETQ. Trimming takes 4 bases from V and 0 bases from J, and the germline ends sit 12 bases apart. The CDR3, from cysteine to phenylalanine, totals 15 residues. Of the read, only the CDR3 DNA is kept; its 45 bases are in frame from base 1. The sample consisted of peripheral blood, taken 28 days after the second AZD1222 dose. The receptor's source is an adult who received the AZD1222 COVID-19 vaccine. The V and J segments used are TRBV5-1 and TRBJ2-3, with TRBD1 as a weak D call on 5 bases. The CDR3 region has the sequence CASSPGQPSTDTQYF. At the DNA level, the sequence is TGCGCCAGCAGCCCAGGACAACCCAGCACAGATACGCAGTATTTT.